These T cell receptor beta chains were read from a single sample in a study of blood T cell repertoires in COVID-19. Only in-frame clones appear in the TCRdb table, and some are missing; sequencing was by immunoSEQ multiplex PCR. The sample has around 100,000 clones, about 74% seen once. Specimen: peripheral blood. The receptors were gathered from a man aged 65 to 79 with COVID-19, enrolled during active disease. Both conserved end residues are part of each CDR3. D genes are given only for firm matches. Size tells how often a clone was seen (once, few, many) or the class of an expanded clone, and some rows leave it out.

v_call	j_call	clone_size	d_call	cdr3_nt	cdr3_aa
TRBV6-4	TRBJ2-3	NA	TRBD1	TGTGCCAGCAGTGAAACAGGGGGCACGAATACGCAGTATTTT	CASSETGGTNTQYF
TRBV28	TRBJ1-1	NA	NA	TGTGCCAGCGTTCTCTCAGGGAGGCCTGAAGCTTTCTTT	CASVLSGRPEAFF
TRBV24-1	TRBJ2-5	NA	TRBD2	TGTGCCACCAGTGATAGCGGGAGGCAAGAGACCCAGTACTTC	CATSDSGRQETQYF
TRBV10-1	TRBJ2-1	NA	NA	TGCGCCACCGCTAGAGGGACTCACCCCGGCAATGAGCAGTTCTTC	CATARGTHPGNEQFF
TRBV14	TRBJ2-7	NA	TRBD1	TGTGCCAGCAGCCAAGATCGACGGACAGGCTCCTACGAGCAGTACTTC	CASSQDRRTGSYEQYF
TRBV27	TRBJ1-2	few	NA	TGTGCCAGCAGGACCGGGGGTACCTTAAACTATGGCTACACCTTC	CASRTGGTLNYGYTF
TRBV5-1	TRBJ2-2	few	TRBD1	TGCGCCAGCAGCCTAGGACAGGGGGCGCGTAATGGCGGGGAGCTGTTTTTT	CASSLGQGARNGGELFF
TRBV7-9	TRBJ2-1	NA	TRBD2	TGTGCCAGCAGCTTAGGCGTAGCGGGAGGGCTCAATGAGCAGTTCTTC	CASSLGVAGGLNEQFF
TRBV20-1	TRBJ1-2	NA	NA	TGCAGTGCTAGGCGCAATACCTTC	CSARRNTF
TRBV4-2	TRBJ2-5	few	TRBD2	TGTGCCAGCAGCCAAGACGCGGGAGGGAAAGAGACCCAGTACTTC	CASSQDAGGKETQYF
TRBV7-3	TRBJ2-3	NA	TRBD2	TGTGCCAGCAGCTCCGGACTAGGAGGCATCACAGATACGCAGTATTTT	CASSSGLGGITDTQYF
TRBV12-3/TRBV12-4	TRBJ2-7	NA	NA	TGTGCCAGCAGTTTCGGCGGGAATTACGAGCAGTACTTC	CASSFGGNYEQYF
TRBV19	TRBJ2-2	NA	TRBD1	TGTGCCAGTAGTCTACACACAATTGGACAGGAATTAAGGTCCACCGGGGAGCTGTTTTTT	CASSLHTIGQELRSTGELFF
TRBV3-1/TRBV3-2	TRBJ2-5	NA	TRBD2	TGTGCCAGCAGCACGACCGGGACTAGCGGATACCAAGAGACCCAGTACTTC	CASSTTGTSGYQETQYF
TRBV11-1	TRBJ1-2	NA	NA	TGTGCCAGCAGCTTGGACAGATATAACTATGGCTACACCTTC	CASSLDRYNYGYTF
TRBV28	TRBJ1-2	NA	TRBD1	TGTGCCAGCAGTTTTGATTACCGGGACAGCTATGGCTACACCTTC	CASSFDYRDSYGYTF
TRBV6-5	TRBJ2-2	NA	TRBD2	TGTGCCAGCCATACAGCTAGCGGGAGCGACCTGTTTTTT	CASHTASGSDLFF
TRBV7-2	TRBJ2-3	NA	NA	TGTGCCAGCAGCTTAGCGCTAGCAGGGCTTTATAGGGGGGATACGCAGTATTTT	CASSLALAGLYRGDTQYF
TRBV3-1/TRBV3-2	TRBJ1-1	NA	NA	TGTGCCAGCAGCCAATCAGGGAACATGAACACTGAAGCTTTCTTT	CASSQSGNMNTEAFF